This T cell receptor (beta chain) was retrieved from a study of blood T cell repertoires in COVID-19. Authors' methods: Counts of nucleated cells, estimated from reference gene primer amplification, were obtained. Some clones are missing from TCRdb's copy, which holds only in-frame ones; the method was immunoSEQ multiplex PCR. V and J calls and clone size are those listed in that table; D and trimming were worked out from the DNA. Seen here are about 190,000 clones, around 79% observed once, and the top ten hold 9.5% to 15%. There are 15 residues in the CDR3. V dropped 6 bases and J dropped 7; count of bases not matched to a gene: 9. Germline V gene data show CDR1 as MDHEN and CDR2 as SYDVKM.

Sequenced sample: peripheral blood. The V and J genes are TRBV28 and TRBJ2-2, with 9 bases aligning to TRBD1. The receptor comes from a woman aged 50 to 60 with acute or convalescent COVID-19. CDR3 loop: CASSHDRGADGELFF. CDR3 coding DNA: TGTGCCAGCAGCCATGACAGGGGGGCAGACGGGGAGCTGTTTTTT.